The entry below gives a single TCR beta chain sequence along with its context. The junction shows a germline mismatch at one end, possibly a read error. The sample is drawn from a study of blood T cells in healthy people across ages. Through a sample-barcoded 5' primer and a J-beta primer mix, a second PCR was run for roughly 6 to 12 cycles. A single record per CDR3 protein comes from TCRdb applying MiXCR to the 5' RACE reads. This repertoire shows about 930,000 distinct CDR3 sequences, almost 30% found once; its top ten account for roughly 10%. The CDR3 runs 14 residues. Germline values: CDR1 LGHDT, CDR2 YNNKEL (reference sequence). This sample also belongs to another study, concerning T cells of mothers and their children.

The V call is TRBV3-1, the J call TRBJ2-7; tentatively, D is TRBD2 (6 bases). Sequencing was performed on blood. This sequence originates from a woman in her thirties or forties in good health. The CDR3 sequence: CTSSLPGLTYEQYF. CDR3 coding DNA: TGTACCAGCAGCCTTCCGGGACTTACCTACGAGCAGTACTTC.